This T cell receptor beta chain was recorded in a study of response to subunit inactivated influenza vaccine. TCRdb independently ran MiXCR on the RT-PCR reads; one entry per CDR3 protein. In the table there are hundreds of thousands of distinct CDR3 sequences, around 11% of which are singletons. V lost 3 bases and J 0 bases, leaving 12 bases between the germline ends. The CDR3 totals 17 residues. This clonotype was picked up a small number of times. The sample was also reused in another study, on T cells expressing NK-cell markers. That source notes: A 5'RACE template switching approach incorporating UMIs was used to make TCR beta cDNA.

The specimen was PBMCs from blood, collected on the day of vaccination. The clonotype originates from a man in his forties or fifties who received an inactivated influenza vaccine. This chain uses TRBV12-3 or TRBV12-4 with TRBJ2-6, with unresolved D. CDR3 in amino acids: CASSLTFWVSGANVLTF. The DNA of the CDR3 is TGTGCCAGCAGTTTGACCTTTTGGGTCTCTGGGGCCAACGTCCTGACTTTC.